This TCR beta chain was sequenced for a study of T cell clonality in common variable immunodeficiency. In its sample, this clone was seen many times. The data were produced by immunoSEQ multiplex PCR, yet TCRdb's version contains in-frame clones alone and is incomplete. The sample contains about 60,000 clones, none occurring once; around 1.7% lies in the top ten. This TCR was recovered from a person between 18 and 70 years old in good health. The sequenced sample consisted of peripheral blood mononuclear cells.

The CDR3 spells CASRDQGRSTDTQYF. CDR3 bases read: TGTGCCAGCAGGGATCAGGGTAGAAGCACAGATACG. The rearrangement joins TRBV5-6 to TRBJ2-3, with a weak D call TRBD1 (5 bases). The DNA ends 3 residues before the CDR3 does, and the rest of the CDR3 is filled in from the germline J gene. Per the germline V gene, CDR1 is SGHDT and CDR2 is YYEEEE. V lost 5 bases to trimming and J lost 0 bases, with 13 bases between them. The CDR3 contains 15 residues.